One sample yielded the 23 T cell receptor beta chains listed below, sequenced in a study of blood T cells in healthy people across ages. A J-beta primer mix and a sample-barcoded 5' primer were used in a second PCR of about 6 to 12 cycles. TCRdb re-called the 5' RACE reads with MiXCR, one entry per CDR3 protein. The table shows some 1.6 million distinct CDR3 sequences, with approximately 32% occurring only once. The sample taken for sequencing was blood. Every receptor here comes from a woman aged 25 to 39 in good health.

This clonotype has a count of ten or more. This chain uses TRBV5-1 with TRBJ2-5; D gene ambiguous. V lost 1 base and J 2 bases, leaving 9 bases between the germline ends. Germline assignment: CDR1 SGHRS and CDR2 YFSETQ. The CDR3 sequence is 14 residues long. The CDR3 spells CASSLKHPQETQYF. The CDR3 DNA reads TGCGCCAGCAGCTTGAAACACCCTCAAGAGACCCAGTACTTC.

The V and J genes are TRBV27 and TRBJ2-1; the match to TRBD2 covers 9 bases. V gave up 2 bases and J gave up 4 bases; unmatched junction bases: 9. The length of the CDR3 is 17 residues. Germline-derived CDR1 and CDR2 are MNHEY and SMNVEV (reference sequence). In DNA, the CDR3 is TGTGCCAGCAGTTTAGTTGCGGGAGGGCCAGAGTACAATGAGCAGTTCTTC. Translating gives CASSLVAGGPEYNEQFF.

The chain is built from TRBV11-2 and TRBJ2-1; D not certain. The germline gives CDR1 SGHAT, CDR2 FQNNGV. CDR3 size: 14 residues. Deletions cut 6 bases from V and 1 base from J, with 10 bases between. CDR3 in DNA: TGTGCCAGCAGAAAAGGGCCGTCCTACAATGAGCAGTTCTTC. Translation: CASRKGPSYNEQFF.

In this sample, this clonotype turned up a few times. V and J are TRBV27 and TRBJ1-6; 8 bases match TRBD1. The CDR3 spans 15 residues. Losses at the gene ends were 5 bases for V and 10 bases for J; bases not matched to a gene: 10. The germline V gene encodes CDR1 MNHEY and CDR2 SMNVEV (reference sequence). The CDR3 sequence is CASSPTDRGGSPLHF. Written as DNA, the CDR3 is TGTGCCAGCAGTCCCACAGACAGGGGAGGCTCACCCCTCCACTTT.

About this clonotype: At one end, the junction sequence differs from germline, possibly due to a read error. The CDR3 DNA reads as TGCGCCGGCAGTTATTCCGGGACAGGGACCACAGATACGCAGTATTTT. This sequence encodes CAGSYSGTGTTDTQYF. The chain recombines TRBV5-1 with TRBJ2-3, with 9 bases matching TRBD1. CDR3 length: 16 amino acids. Germline lookup yields CDR1 SGHRS and CDR2 YFSETQ.

The chain joins TRBV9 to TRBJ2-7; D call uncertain. V was trimmed by 2 bases and J by 0 bases, leaving 12 bases between them. The CDR3 is 15 amino acids. Germline V gene data show CDR1 as SGDLS and CDR2 as YYNGEE. CDR3 sequence: CASSVGPLNSYEQYF. The CDR3 nucleotides are TGTGCCAGCAGCGTTGGCCCCCTAAACTCCTACGAGCAGTACTTC. The entire variable domain, with the rest obtained from reference TRBV9 and TRBJ2-7, is as follows: DSGVTQTPKHLITATGQRVTLRCSPRSGDLSVYWYQQSLDQGLQFLIQYYNGEERAKGNILERFSAQQFPDLHSELNLSSLELGDSALYFCASSVGPLNSYEQYFGPGTRLTVT.

This chain joins TRBV7-9 and TRBJ1-2; the D is unclear. CDR3 length equals 14 residues. The V and J ends lost 5 bases and 0 bases respectively, with 10 bases between them. The germline CDR1 and CDR2 sequences are SEHNR and FQNEAQ (reference sequence). CDR3 sequence reads: CASSPLGANYGYTF. Written as DNA, the CDR3 is TGTGCCAGCAGCCCGCTTGGAGCTAACTATGGCTACACCTTC.

The CDR3 sequence is CASSQRYGNGALDEQFF. In DNA, the CDR3 is TGTGCCAGCAGCCAGAGATACGGGAACGGGGCTTTAGATGAGCAGTTCTTC. The chain is built from TRBV3-1 and TRBJ2-1; D is tentatively TRBD1 or TRBD2 (5 bases each). The germline V gene has CDR1 LGHDT and CDR2 YNNKEL (reference sequence). CDR3 length: 17 residues. Deletions cut 3 bases from V and 8 bases from J, with 23 bases between.

The rearrangement uses TRBV4-1 and TRBJ1-1; tentatively, D is TRBD1 (6 bases). V dropped 0 bases and J dropped 3 bases, with 17 bases sitting between them. Germline CDR1 is MGHRA and CDR2 is YSYEKL. This CDR3 has 17 residues. CDR3 DNA: TGCGCCAGCAGCCAAGATCCCCAAGCAGGGGTGGACACTGAAGCTTTCTTT. This encodes CASSQDPQAGVDTEAFF.

This clonotype was detected ten times or more. The chain carries TRBV3-1 and TRBJ2-1, with D tentatively TRBD1 (5 bases). Germline loops: CDR1 LGHDT, CDR2 YNNKEL (reference sequence). V lost 3 bases, J lost 5 bases, and 11 bases lay in between. This CDR3 is 14 amino acids long. The CDR3, as DNA: TGTGCCAGCAGCCATAGCCTAGGGGACAATGAGCAGTTCTTC. This encodes CASSHSLGDNEQFF.

This clonotype was seen more than once but under ten times. CDR3 coding DNA: TGTGCCAGCAGTTTCGTGGAACGGCTGAACTATGGCTACACCTTC. It encodes CASSFVERLNYGYTF. This rearrangement joins TRBV28 to TRBJ1-2; no reliable D call. This CDR3 has 15 amino acids. Trimming took off 3 bases at V and 2 bases at J, with 13 bases between the two ends. CDR1 is MDHEN and CDR2 is SYDVKM in the germline V gene.

A remark on this clonotype: A much larger clone differs from this one at a single base, so this may be a read error. The chain combines TRBV5-1 with TRBJ2-7; possibly TRBD1 or TRBD2 for D (5 bases each). Per germline, CDR1 SGHRS and CDR2 YFSETQ. The CDR3 sequence is 14 residues long. The CDR3 region has the DNA TGCGCCAGCAGCTTGGCCCTAGGGACCTACGGGCAGTACTTC. As protein: CASSLALGTYGQYF. The full variable domain, with the rest looked up from reference TRBV5-1 and TRBJ2-7, is KAGVTQTPRYLIKTRGQQVTLSCSPISGHRSVSWYQQTPGQGLQFLFEYFSETQRNKGNFPGRFSGRQFSNSRSEMNVSTLELGDSALYLCASSLALGTYGQYFGPGTRLTVT.

This clonotype was seen just once. The V gene is TRBV5-1, the J gene TRBJ2-3; 10 bases align to TRBD2. With 1 base clipped from V and 2 bases from J, the junction kept 7 bases outside the gene matches. The CDR3 length is 17 residues. Per the germline V gene, CDR1 is SGHRS and CDR2 is YFSETQ. This CDR3 reads CASSLWLAGETTDTQYF. CDR3 sequence (DNA): TGCGCCAGCAGCTTGTGGCTAGCGGGGGAAACCACAGATACGCAGTATTTT.

CDR3 coding DNA: TGTGCCAGCAGCGTAGACAAAAACTCCTACGAGCAGTACTTC. This encodes CASSVDKNSYEQYF. This rearrangement joins TRBV9 to TRBJ2-7; no reliable D call. V shed 0 bases and J shed 0 bases, with 7 bases lying between them. CDR1 is SGDLS, CDR2 YYNGEE, per germline. This CDR3 has 14 residues.

The chain has TRBV4-1 and TRBJ1-2, with D unclear. Germline V gene sequence: CDR1 MGHRA, CDR2 YSYEKL. The CDR3 totals 14 residues. The V end lost 0 bases, the J end lost 5 bases, and 10 bases lay between the germline ends. In DNA form, the CDR3 reads TGCGCCAGCAGCCAAGATCTAGGTAGATATGGCTACACCTTC. Translation: CASSQDLGRYGYTF.

V usage is TRBV3-1 and J usage is TRBJ2-7, with D perhaps matching TRBD2 (6 bases). Per the germline V gene, CDR1 is LGHDT and CDR2 is YNNKEL (reference sequence). The CDR3 is made up of 14 amino acids. The V end was cut by 2 bases, the J end by 2 bases, with 10 bases between. The chain's CDR3 is CASSQLALAYEQYF. The CDR3 DNA reads TGTGCCAGCAGCCAACTAGCGCTTGCCTACGAGCAGTACTTC.

The rearrangement uses TRBV12-3 or TRBV12-4 and TRBJ2-2; the match to TRBD2 covers 7 bases. The CDR3 is 15 residues long. The V and J ends lost 8 bases and 4 bases, in that order; junction bases with no gene match: 10. CDR3 DNA sequence: TGTGCCAGCGCCACTAACGGGGGGATCACCGGGGAGCTGTTTTTT. It is translated as CASATNGGITGELFF.

The chain recombines TRBV29-1 with TRBJ2-3; 8 positions match TRBD2. Per germline, CDR1 SQVTM and CDR2 ANQGSEA. V shed 1 base and J 2 bases; nucleotides not matched to a gene: 5. The CDR3 spans 15 residues. The DNA for the CDR3 is TGCAGCGTTGAAGTAGGTAGCGGGGTCACAGATACGCAGTATTTT. Translating it yields CSVEVGSGVTDTQYF.

The gene calls are TRBV9 and TRBJ2-1, with TRBD2 matching 8 bases. This CDR3 has 15 amino acids. Germline V CDR1 and CDR2: SGDLS, YYNGEE. Trimming took 0 bases from V and 6 from J; bases not matched to a gene: 5. The CDR3 DNA sequence: TGTGCCAGCAGCGTAGCGGGAGGGTTCCCCAATGAGCAGTTCTTC. It codes for CASSVAGGFPNEQFF.

The chain links TRBV2 to TRBJ1-2, with D possibly matching TRBD1 (6 bases). V was cut by 6 bases and J by 7 bases, with 15 bases left in between. The CDR3 extends over 13 amino acids. Looked up from germline, CDR1 is SNHLY and CDR2 is FYNNEI. CDR3 sequence: CASRGHGSSGYTF. CDR3 sequence (DNA): TGTGCCAGCAGGGGACATGGCAGTAGTGGCTACACCTTC.

In its sample, this clonotype was seen once. The chain recombines TRBV20-1 with TRBJ2-1, with 7 bases that match TRBD1. The CDR3 has 15 amino acids. The V gene's germline CDR1 is DFQATT and CDR2 SNEGSKA (reference sequence). V lost 7 bases and J lost 1; bases outside the gene matches: 10. The CDR3 DNA follows: TGCAGTGTGAGCCGGGACAGCTTATCCTACAATGAGCAGTTCTTC. As protein: CSVSRDSLSYNEQFF.

The chain recombines TRBV5-1 with TRBJ1-2; D possibly corresponds to TRBD1 (6 bases). Germline V gives CDR1 SGHRS, CDR2 YFSETQ. The CDR3 is 14 residues long. V lost 0 bases and J lost 6, with 12 bases in between. CDR3 DNA sequence: TGCGCCAGCAGCTTGGTGGACAGCGTGGATGGCTACACCTTC. The encoded protein is CASSLVDSVDGYTF.

This clonotype was observed a few times. The junction does not match germline at one end; this may be a read error. The chain joins TRBV29-1 to TRBJ2-1; tentative D call: TRBD2 (6 bases). Germline CDR1 is SQVTM and CDR2 is ANQGSEA. This CDR3 contains 16 residues. The CDR3 DNA is TGCAGCGTGGGGGGTGGGGCCCTCAGCTCCTACAGTGAGCAGTTCTTC. Translating it yields CSVGGGALSSYSEQFF.